The 9 T cell receptor beta chains below all came from one sample that was sequenced in a study of blood T cell repertoires in COVID-19 (dated by TCRdb to the early 2020s). The library relied on the immunoSEQ multiplex PCR assay. As stored in TCRdb, this immuneACCESS dataset retains in-frame rearrangements with V and J assigned. A fraction of the clones does not appear; measured against another copy, unresolved V genes explain less than half of the discrepancy, and the remainder lacks a known reason. This sample gives roughly 250,000 clones in total; around 88% of them show up just once. The ten most abundant clones make up about 1.2% of the sample. Sample: PBMCs or T cells enriched from blood (not recorded which). The receptors were gathered from a woman between 40 and 50 years old with acute COVID-19.

The J gene is TRBJ1-4, the V gene TRBV19, with TRBD1 as a possible D gene (5 bases). This CDR3 has 14 residues. Germline values: CDR1 LNHDA, CDR2 SQIVND (reference sequence). Deletions cut 3 bases from V and 10 bases from J, with 15 bases between. CDR3 DNA: TGTGCCAGTAGTATGATACAGGCGGAAAGAAAACTGTTTTTT. This sequence encodes CASSMIQAERKLFF.

Written as DNA, the CDR3 is TGCGCCAGCAGTGAGTTAGGGGGCCAGTCCCTCCACTTT. It translates to CASSELGGQSLHF. The chain employs TRBV10-2 and TRBJ1-6; TRBD1 matches at 7 bases. Germline CDR1 and CDR2: WSHSY and SAAADI. Trimming cost V 1 base and J 14 bases; bases outside gene matches: 5. The CDR3 consists of 13 residues.

This clone appeared a single time. V usage is TRBV25-1 and J usage is TRBJ1-6, with TRBD1 identical over 7 bases. The CDR3 runs 13 residues. V shed 6 bases and J 7 bases; nucleotides not matched to a gene: 3. Germline CDR1 MGHDK, CDR2 SYGVNS. In nucleotides, the CDR3 is TGTGCCAGCAGGGGACAGCCCAATTCACCCCTCCACTTT. Its protein product is CASRGQPNSPLHF.

The CDR3 DNA follows: TGTGCCAGCAGTTGGGGGCGGGAAAAACTGTTTTTT. It translates to CASSWGREKLFF. The chain employs TRBV28 and TRBJ1-4; D is perhaps TRBD1 (6 bases). V gave up 4 bases and J gave up 8 bases, with 8 bases separating them. The germline CDR1 and CDR2 sequences are MDHEN and SYDVKM. The CDR3 spans 12 residues.

The V gene is TRBV28, the J gene TRBJ1-2; 7 bases line up with TRBD1. V was pared by 6 bases and J by 7 bases, with 14 bases of the junction left unmatched. The germline V gene encodes CDR1 MDHEN and CDR2 SYDVKM. The CDR3 runs to 15 residues. The CDR3 coding sequence is TGTGCCAGCAGCCCCGGTGCAGGGGGATTCGGTGGCTACACCTTC. Translation: CASSPGAGGFGGYTF.

The chain is built from TRBV21-1 and TRBJ2-1; the table's D call, TRBD2, was not checked against the DNA. TRBV21-1 counts as a pseudogene. This CDR3 is built from 14 residues. DNA of the CDR3: TGTGCCAGCAGCAAACGGTGTAGCACGAATGAGCAGTTCTTC. Translating gives CASSKRCSTNEQFF.

This rearrangement joins TRBV20-1 to TRBJ1-2; D remains unclear. The CDR3 is 12 residues long. The V end lost 3 bases, the J end lost 3 bases, and 8 bases lay between the germline ends. Germline V CDR1 and CDR2: DFQATT, SNEGSKA (reference sequence). CDR3 DNA sequence: TGCAGTGCTAGTCGATCGGACTATGGCTACACCTTC. As protein: CSASRSDYGYTF.

The chain combines TRBV2 with TRBJ2-1; D might be TRBD2 (6 bases). V was pared by 3 bases and J by 6 bases, with 12 bases between. Germline CDR1 and CDR2: SNHLY and FYNNEI. The CDR3 spans 14 residues. CDR3 amino acids: CASSEVPAGNEQFF. CDR3 nucleotides: TGTGCCAGCAGTGAGGTCCCAGCGGGCAATGAGCAGTTCTTC.

The gene calls are TRBV19 and TRBJ2-3; perhaps TRBD2 as D (5 bases). V lost 5 bases to trimming and J lost 4 bases, with 13 bases between them. The CDR3 loop spans 14 amino acids. CDR1 is LNHDA and CDR2 is SQIVND in the germline V gene (reference sequence). In nucleotides, the CDR3 is TGTGCCAGTAGTCATACTAGTGTCCCAGATACGCAGTATTTT. Its translation: CASSHTSVPDTQYF.